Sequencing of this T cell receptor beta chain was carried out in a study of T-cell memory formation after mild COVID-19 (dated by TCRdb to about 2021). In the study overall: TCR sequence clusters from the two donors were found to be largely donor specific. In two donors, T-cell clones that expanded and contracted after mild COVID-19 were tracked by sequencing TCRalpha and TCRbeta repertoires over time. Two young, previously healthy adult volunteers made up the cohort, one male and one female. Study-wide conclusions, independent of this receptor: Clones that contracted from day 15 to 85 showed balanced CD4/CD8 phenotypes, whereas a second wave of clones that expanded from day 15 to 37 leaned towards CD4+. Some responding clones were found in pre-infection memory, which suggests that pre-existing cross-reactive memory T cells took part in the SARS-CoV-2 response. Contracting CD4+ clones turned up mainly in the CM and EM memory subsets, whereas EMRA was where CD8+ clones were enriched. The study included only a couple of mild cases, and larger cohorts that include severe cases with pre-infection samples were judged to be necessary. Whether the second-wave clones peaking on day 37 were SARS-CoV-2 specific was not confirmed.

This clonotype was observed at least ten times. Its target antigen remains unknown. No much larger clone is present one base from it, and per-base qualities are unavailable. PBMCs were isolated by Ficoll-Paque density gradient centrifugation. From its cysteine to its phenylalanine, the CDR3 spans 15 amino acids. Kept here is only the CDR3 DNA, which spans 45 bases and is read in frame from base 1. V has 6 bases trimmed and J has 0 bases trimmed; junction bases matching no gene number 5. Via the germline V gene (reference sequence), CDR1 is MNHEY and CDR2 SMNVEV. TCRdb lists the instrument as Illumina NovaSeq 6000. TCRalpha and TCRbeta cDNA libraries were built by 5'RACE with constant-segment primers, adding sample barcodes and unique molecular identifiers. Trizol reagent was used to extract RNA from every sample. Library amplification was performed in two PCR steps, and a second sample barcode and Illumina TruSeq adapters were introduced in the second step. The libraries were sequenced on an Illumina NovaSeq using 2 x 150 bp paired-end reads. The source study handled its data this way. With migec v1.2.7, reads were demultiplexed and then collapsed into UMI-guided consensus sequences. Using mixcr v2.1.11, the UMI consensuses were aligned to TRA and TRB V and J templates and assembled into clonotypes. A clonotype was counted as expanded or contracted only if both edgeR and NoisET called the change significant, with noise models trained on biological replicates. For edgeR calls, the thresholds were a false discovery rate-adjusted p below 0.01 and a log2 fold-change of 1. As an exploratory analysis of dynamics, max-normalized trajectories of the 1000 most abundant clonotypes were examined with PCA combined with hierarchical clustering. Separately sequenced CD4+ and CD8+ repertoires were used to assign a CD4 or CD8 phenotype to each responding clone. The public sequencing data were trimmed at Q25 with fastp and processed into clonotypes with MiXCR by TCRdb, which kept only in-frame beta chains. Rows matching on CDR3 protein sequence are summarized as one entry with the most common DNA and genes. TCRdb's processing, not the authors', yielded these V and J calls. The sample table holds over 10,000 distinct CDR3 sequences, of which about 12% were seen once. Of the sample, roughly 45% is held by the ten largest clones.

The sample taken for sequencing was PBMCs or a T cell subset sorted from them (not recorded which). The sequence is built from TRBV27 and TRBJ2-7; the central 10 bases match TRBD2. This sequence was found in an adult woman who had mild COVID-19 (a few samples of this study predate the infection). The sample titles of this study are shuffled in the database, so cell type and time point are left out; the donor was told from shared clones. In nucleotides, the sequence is TGTGCCAGCAGACAATTAGCGGGGGGCTCCTACGAGCAGTACTTC. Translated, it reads CASRQLAGGSYEQYF.